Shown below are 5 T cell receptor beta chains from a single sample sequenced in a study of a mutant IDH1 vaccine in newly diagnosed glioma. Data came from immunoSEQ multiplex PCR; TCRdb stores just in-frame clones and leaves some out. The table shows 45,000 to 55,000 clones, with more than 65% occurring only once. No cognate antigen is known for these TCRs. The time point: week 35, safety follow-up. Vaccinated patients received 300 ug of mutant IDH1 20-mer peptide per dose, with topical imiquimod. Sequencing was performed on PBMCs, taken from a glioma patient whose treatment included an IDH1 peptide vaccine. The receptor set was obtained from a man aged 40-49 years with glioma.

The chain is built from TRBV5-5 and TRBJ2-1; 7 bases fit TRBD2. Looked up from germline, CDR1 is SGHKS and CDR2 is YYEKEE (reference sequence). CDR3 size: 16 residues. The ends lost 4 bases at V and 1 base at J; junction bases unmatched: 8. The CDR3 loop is CASSGYGGTSYNEQFF. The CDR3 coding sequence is TGTGCCAGCAGCGGTTACGGGGGGACTTCCTACAATGAGCAGTTCTTC.

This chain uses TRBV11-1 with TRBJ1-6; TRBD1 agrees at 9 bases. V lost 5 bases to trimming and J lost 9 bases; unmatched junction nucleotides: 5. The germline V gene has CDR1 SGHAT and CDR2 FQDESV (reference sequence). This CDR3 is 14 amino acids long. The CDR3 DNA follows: TGTGCCAGCAGCCGACAGGGGGGTACTTCACCCCTCCACTTT. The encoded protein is CASSRQGGTSPLHF.

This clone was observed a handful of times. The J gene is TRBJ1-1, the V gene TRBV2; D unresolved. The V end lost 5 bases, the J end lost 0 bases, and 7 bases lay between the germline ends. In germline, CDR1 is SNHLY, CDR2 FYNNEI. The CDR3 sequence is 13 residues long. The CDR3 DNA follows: TGTGCCAGCAGTATGGCAATGAACACTGAAGCTTTCTTT. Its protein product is CASSMAMNTEAFF.

The CDR3 nucleotides are TGTGCCAGCAGCCGCTACAGGGGGTGGGCGTACTTC. Translating it yields CASSRYRGWAYF. The V and J genes are TRBV7-2 and TRBJ2-7, with 8 bases lining up with TRBD1. The germline CDR1 and CDR2 sequences are SGHTA and FQGNSA. V lost 5 bases and J lost 12; bases outside the gene matches: 9. The CDR3 is 12 residues long. Full variable domain (rest looked up from reference TRBV7-2 and TRBJ2-7): GAGVSQSPSNKVTEKGKDVELRCDPISGHTALYWYRQSLGQGLEFLIYFQGNSAPDKSGLPSDRFSAERTGGSVSTLTIQRTQQEDSAVYLCASSRYRGWAYFGPGTRLTVT.

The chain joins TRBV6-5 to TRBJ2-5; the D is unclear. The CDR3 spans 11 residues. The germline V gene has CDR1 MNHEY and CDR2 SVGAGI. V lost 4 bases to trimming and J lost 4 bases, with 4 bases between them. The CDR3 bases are TGTGCCAGCAGTTTTGGAGAGACCCAGTACTTC. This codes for CASSFGETQYF.